This entry describes one T cell receptor beta chain. The data were obtained in a study of blood T cell repertoires in COVID-19. Study at large: The United States, Italy and Spain supplied acute and convalescent COVID-19 samples. PBMCs, B-cell-depleted T cells, or T cells provided the cDNA or gDNA that made up the material.

The germline V gene encodes CDR1 LNHDA and CDR2 SQIVND (reference sequence). The CDR3 extends over 16 amino acids. The junction had 11 bases not matched to a gene; V was cut back by 4 bases and J by 5 bases. The authors' processing: Reference gene primer amplification gave estimated nucleated cell counts. Repertoires were generated with immunoSEQ multiplex PCR, while TCRdb's copy carries only in-frame clones and drops some. Clonal size and the V and J genes are those of that table, whereas D and trimming came from the DNA. The sample records around 86,000 clones, 75% to 85% being singletons. The chain uses TRBV19 and TRBJ2-1, with TRBD1 matching over 7 bases. The sequence came from a woman aged 80 or over with acute or convalescent COVID-19. Material for sequencing was peripheral blood. The CDR3 reads CASSRQGLSGNNEQFF. The CDR3 coding sequence is TGTGCCAGTAGTAGACAGGGATTGTCAGGTAACAATGAGCAGTTCTTC.